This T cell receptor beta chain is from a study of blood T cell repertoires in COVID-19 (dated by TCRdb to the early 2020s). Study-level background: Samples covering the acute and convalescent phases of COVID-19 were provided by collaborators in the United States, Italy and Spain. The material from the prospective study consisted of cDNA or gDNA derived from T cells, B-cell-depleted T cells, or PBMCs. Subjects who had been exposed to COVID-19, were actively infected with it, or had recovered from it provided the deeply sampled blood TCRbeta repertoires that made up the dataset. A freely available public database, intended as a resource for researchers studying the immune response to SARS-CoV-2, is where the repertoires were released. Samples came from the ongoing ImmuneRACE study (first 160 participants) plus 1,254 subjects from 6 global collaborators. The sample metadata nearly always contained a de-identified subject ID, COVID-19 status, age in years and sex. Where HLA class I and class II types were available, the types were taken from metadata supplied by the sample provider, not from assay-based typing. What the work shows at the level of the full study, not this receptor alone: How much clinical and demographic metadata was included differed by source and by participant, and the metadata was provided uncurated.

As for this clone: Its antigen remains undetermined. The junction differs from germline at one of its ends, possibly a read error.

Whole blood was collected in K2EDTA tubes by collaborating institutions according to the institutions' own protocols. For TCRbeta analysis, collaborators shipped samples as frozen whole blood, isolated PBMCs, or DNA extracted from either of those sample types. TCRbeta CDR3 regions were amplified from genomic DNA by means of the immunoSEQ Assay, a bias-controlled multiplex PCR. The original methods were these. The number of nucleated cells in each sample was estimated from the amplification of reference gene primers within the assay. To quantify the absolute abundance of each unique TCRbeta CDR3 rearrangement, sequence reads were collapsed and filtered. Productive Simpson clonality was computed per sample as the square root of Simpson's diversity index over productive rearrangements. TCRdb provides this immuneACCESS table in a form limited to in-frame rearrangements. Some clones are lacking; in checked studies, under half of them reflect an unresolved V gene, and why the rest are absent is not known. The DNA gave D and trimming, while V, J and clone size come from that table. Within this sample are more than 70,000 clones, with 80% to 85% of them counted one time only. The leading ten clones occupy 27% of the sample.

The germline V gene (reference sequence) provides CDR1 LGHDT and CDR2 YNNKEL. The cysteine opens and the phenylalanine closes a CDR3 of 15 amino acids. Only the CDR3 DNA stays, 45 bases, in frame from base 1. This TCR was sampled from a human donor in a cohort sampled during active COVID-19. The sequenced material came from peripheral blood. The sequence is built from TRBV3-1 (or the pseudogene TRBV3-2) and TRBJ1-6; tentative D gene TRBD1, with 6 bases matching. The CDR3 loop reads CASGHWVGASSPLHF. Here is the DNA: TGTGCCAGCGGCCATTGGGTGGGGGCTAGTTCACCCCTCCACTTT.